What follows is one T cell receptor beta chain and its context. Antigen specificity is unknown. Every one of the donors was a healthy Caucasian. The sample is drawn from a study of identical twins. Study conclusions and caveats: Abundant cord blood beta clonotypes carried fewer insertions; memory repertoires showed none.

Template switching created a universal primer site, and the cDNA included unique molecular identifiers. TCRdb reprocessed the 5' RACE reads via MiXCR and lists one record per CDR3 protein. Here the sample spans roughly 1.6 million distinct CDR3 sequences, more than 30% being singletons. This CDR3 spans 14 amino acids. J lost 4 bases, V lost 4 bases, and 7 bases had no gene match. The germline CDR1 and CDR2 sequences are SGHRS and YFSETQ. The material sequenced was cord blood. The sequence was obtained from a newborn girl in good health. The V call is TRBV5-1, the J call TRBJ2-7, with TRBD2 matching over 8 bases. The CDR3 region is CASSRSAGEYEQYF. The CDR3 region has the DNA TGCGCCAGCAGCCGTTCAGCGGGAGAGTACGAGCAGTACTTC.